These T cell receptor beta chains were read from a single sample in a study of blood T cell repertoires in COVID-19. The table came from immunoSEQ multiplex PCR; TCRdb's copy has only in-frame clones and leaves some out. The sample has 250,000 to 350,000 clones; roughly nine tenths are singletons. The material sequenced was PBMCs or T cells enriched from blood (not recorded which). Receptor source: a woman in her twenties or thirties who had recovered from COVID-19. CDR3s include the opening cysteine and the closing phenylalanine or tryptophan. D genes are given only for firm matches. Only some rows state a clone size, as once, few, many or a class for expanded clones.

V: TRBV4-2
J: TRBJ1-2
size: few
D: TRBD1
CDR3: CASSPGTELGYTF
DNA: TGTGCCAGCAGCCCCGGGACAGAACTTGGCTACACCTTC

V: TRBV6-5
J: TRBJ2-5
size: -
D: -
CDR3: CASRTSGRETQYF
DNA: TGTGCCAGCAGGACCTCAGGGAGGGAGACCCAGTACTTC

V: TRBV29-1
J: TRBJ2-7
size: once
D: -
CDR3: CSVRVRGASYEQYF
DNA: TGCAGCGTACGGGTAAGGGGCGCTTCCTACGAGCAGTACTTC

V: TRBV12-3/TRBV12-4
J: TRBJ2-2
size: -
D: -
CDR3: CASSFPGGELFF
DNA: TGTGCCAGCAGTTTTCCGGGCGGGGAGCTGTTTTTT

V: TRBV6-5
J: TRBJ2-7
size: -
D: TRBD1
CDR3: CASRKRDRVYEQYF
DNA: TGTGCCAGCAGAAAAAGGGACAGGGTCTACGAGCAGTACTTC

V: TRBV4-3
J: TRBJ2-6
size: -
D: TRBD2
CDR3: CASSQGPGTSGSGANVLTF
DNA: TGCGCCAGCAGCCAAGGTCCCGGGACTAGCGGATCTGGGGCCAACGTCCTGACTTTC

V: TRBV19
J: TRBJ1-2
size: -
D: -
CDR3: CASRQDPLYGYTF
DNA: TGTGCCAGTAGACAGGATCCCCTTTATGGCTACACCTTC

V: TRBV27
J: TRBJ1-2
size: -
D: -
CDR3: CASSLSSLRVSGYTF
DNA: TGTGCCAGCAGTCTAAGTAGTCTCAGGGTATCTGGCTACACCTTC

V: TRBV11-2
J: TRBJ2-1
size: -
D: TRBD2
CDR3: CASSLDRGGGALF
DNA: TGTGCCAGCAGCTTAGATCGGGGGGGCGGTGCGCTCTTC

V: TRBV18
J: TRBJ2-5
size: -
D: -
CDR3: CASARVDYQETQYF
DNA: TGTGCCAGCGCCCGAGTGGACTATCAAGAGACCCAGTACTTC

V: TRBV7-2
J: TRBJ2-3
size: -
D: -
CDR3: CASSLVFSAIKDTQYF
DNA: TGTGCCAGCAGCTTAGTATTTTCCGCGATAAAAGATACGCAGTATTTT